This T cell receptor beta chain stems from a study of CD8 T cells in Susac syndrome (dated by TCRdb to about 2019). About the study as a whole: Whether CD8+ T cell activation and differentiation in Susac syndrome was antigen driven was tested using repertoire sequencing.

RNA was extracted using the RNeasy kit, and about 0.5 to 1 ug of the RNA was reverse transcribed with random hexamers. The immunoSEQ multiplex PCR assay, covering 54 Vbeta and 13 Jbeta segments, was used to amplify TCR beta CDR3 regions. Bias from PCR amplification was corrected by using a synthetic template baseline for primer optimization and for computational correction. Regarding the original processing steps: Reads were annotated to V, D and J genes according to IMGT and were analyzed with immunoSEQ Analyzer, with only productive sequences retained. Clonality was calculated as one minus the Shannon entropy normalized by log2 of the number of productive unique sequences. For each patient and control, public and private clones were evaluated within the 100 most prevalent clones. Clones were defined as Susac-specific when absent from the healthy and MS cohorts, from about a thousand published viral clones and from other ImmuneACCESS disease sequences. TCRdb ran its own pipeline on the public reads, namely fastp trimming at Q25 and MiXCR clone calling, and kept in-frame beta chains. When rows share a CDR3 protein, they turn into one entry using the most common DNA and genes. The V and J calls were determined by TCRdb, not by the authors. The sample profile shows about 110,000 distinct CDR3 sequences; 90% to 96% of them were found once. 0.096% of the sample lies in the top ten.

High-throughput TCR beta sequencing profiled peripheral blood CD8+ and CD4+ T cells from healthy donors, Susac syndrome patients and multiple sclerosis patients. Healthy donors were included as age- and sex-matched controls. Bulk CD8+ and CD4+ T cells were purified magnetically by negative isolation, whereas CD8+ TEMRA cells were enriched by FACS. Blood was drawn into EDTA tubes, processed within 24 hours, and PBMCs were isolated by density gradient centrifugation. PBMCs intended for TCR sequencing were cryopreserved in liquid nitrogen and thawed later in a water bath at 37 degrees C. A purity of at least 90% was achieved for sorted or isolated CD4+, CD8+ and CD8+ TEMRA cells. Its CDR3 holds 16 amino acids, cysteine through phenylalanine. Kept here is only the CDR3 DNA, which spans 48 bases and is read in frame from base 1. Taken from the germline V gene, the CDR1 and CDR2 loops are SGHRS and YFSETQ. The V end gives up 3 bases and the J end 2 bases, leaving 7 bases in the junction not matched to a gene.

Results and caveats for the whole study, not just this receptor: The number of individuals in the TCR sequencing and HLA analysis was recognized as being relatively small.

This clonotype was recorded only once. Its antigen remains unidentified. No base quality values were provided; no much bigger clone lies one nucleotide off. A single read is weak support. The chain was built from TRBV5-1 and TRBJ2-3, with 9 bases matching TRBD2. The sample taken for sequencing was CD4+ T cells from PBMCs. The source is a human donor in good health. The nucleotide sequence reads TGCGCCAGCAGCTCCCAAGCGGGGGGCATCACAGATACGCAGTATTTT. Translation gives CASSSQAGGITDTQYF.